This TCR beta chain was identified during a study of identical twins (dated by TCRdb to 2016 to 2017). In the study overall: The study deep-sequenced TCR alpha and beta repertoires from monozygotic twins, unrelated adults of various ages and cord blood to test whether fetal clonotypes persist. To rule out contamination, replicate twin experiments were performed at different times with different library preparation protocols.

This clonotype has more than one count but fewer than ten. What antigen it recognizes has not been identified. No base-level quality is on record; no much larger clone is a single base apart. Here is what the overall study found, with its caveats: A weaker excess of twin sharing was found in beta out-of-frame sequences because the signal-to-noise ratio was lowered by fewer shared sequences. Because the same donors could not be followed over many years, the conclusions relied on cross-sectional statistical analysis. Out-of-frame TCR alpha sequences shared between twins showed an excess of low generation-probability sequences compared with coincidental sharing between unrelated individuals. Fewer insertions were carried by abundant cord blood beta clonotypes, a similar but weaker trend appeared in young adult naive repertoires, and no such trend appeared in memory repertoires. Zero-insertion analyses could be partly confounded by invariant T cells such as MAIT and iNKT, although diverse VJ usage argued against such confounding for most clonotypes. In monozygotic twins, recombination models systematically underestimated out-of-frame TCR alpha sharing, but the models matched the sharing seen between unrelated individuals.

The CDR3 contains 15 residues, cysteine and phenylalanine counted. Of all the DNA, just the CDR3 is kept, 45 bases in frame from base 1. Per the germline V gene, SNHLY is the CDR1 and FYNNEI is the CDR2. Cut back by 8 bases and 2 bases, the V and J ends lie 18 bases apart. Every donor in the study was a healthy Caucasian. Three pairs of female monozygotic twins, all aged roughly 18 to 29 years, made up the twin cohort. Peripheral blood mononuclear cells were the source from which RNA for the TCR libraries was isolated. Preparation of the library involved 5' RACE. The instrument given in TCRdb is Illumina HiSeq 2000. Template switching introduced a universal primer binding site; the final cDNA contained a unique molecular identifier, enabling accurate counting of TCR cDNA molecules. Specific primers in the conserved constant-segment region were used to synthesize first-strand cDNA for TCR alpha and beta chains. Each cDNA library was double barcoded, with a SMART-Mk sample barcode plus Illumina barcodes, to control for contamination. TruSeq adapter sequences, together with Illumina sample barcodes, were added in two successive PCR steps. TCR alpha and beta cDNA libraries were sequenced on the Illumina HiSeq platform with custom primers. Per the source publication's procedure: MiGEC was used to process raw reads and extract unique molecular identifiers, and MiXCR was used to find CDR3 positions. For each individual, recombination models were inferred using an EM algorithm with the repgenHMM and IGoR tools. The tcR package in R was used for shared clonotype analysis, with sharing normalized by the product of cloneset sizes. To study raw recombination free of thymic and clonal selection effects, out-of-frame nonproductive sequences were analyzed. In TCRdb, the public reads were trimmed at Q25 with fastp and aligned with MiXCR, with productive beta chains retained. A single entry per CDR3 protein holds the most common genes and DNA from its merged rows. The V and J calls here are based on TCRdb, not the publication. A total of roughly 720,000 distinct CDR3 sequences appear in this sample, 18% of them only once. Together, the top ten hold around 12% of the sample.

These records were also assigned to another study, of T cells expressing NK-cell markers. The second study, in turn, reports: TCR beta-chain repertoires were profiled in sorted CD3+CD56+NKG2C+, CD3+CD56+NKG2C- and CD3+CD56-NKG2C+ T-cell subsets from several donors. Of the eight sequenced donors, seven were found to be HCMV-seropositive and one was found to be HCMV-seronegative. To restrict sorting to alphabetaTCR-expressing T cells, an anti-gammadeltaTCR antibody was added in several experiments. In 5 to 7 donors, the dominant CD3+CD56+NKG2C+ clonotypes were found to rank among the top 10 CD8+ clonotypes and to make up about 1.0-8% of CD8+ T cells. Those dominant clonotypes were again the most abundant among CD3+CD56-NKG2C+ cells in a handful of donors, at 28.3-60.1%. It remained unclear whether the expanded NKG2C-expressing T cell clones were specific for HCMV antigens. All eight donors whose samples were sequenced were randomly selected healthy volunteers, three of them men and five women. To determine HCMV serostatus, a commercial ELISA kit was used to detect HCMV-specific IgG in serum. Bulk peripheral blood T-cell repertoires were additionally sequenced from unsorted PBMC for about 6 donors. MIGEC handled demultiplexing of the reads and grouping by UMI, while MiTCR was used to assemble and quantify clonotypes. To remove erroneous sequences, TCR cDNA sequences were retained only when supported by two or more reads. The tcR package was used for downstream repertoire analysis, and clonotypes were matched across fractions by CDR3 nucleotide sequence plus V segment. Antigen specificity was annotated against VDJdb with VDJmatch, allowing one amino acid substitution in CDR3.

The specimen was PBMCs. The rearranged chain carries TRBV2 and TRBJ1-1; matching of 6 bases hints at TRBD1 as the D gene. The sequence was obtained from a woman between 18 and 29 years old in good health. The nucleotide sequence reads TGTGCCAGCGCAGTAACAGGGCCTACTAACACTGAAGCTTTCTTT. Its amino acids are CASAVTGPTNTEAFF.